This TCR beta chain was recovered during a study of shared clonotypes between healthy human individuals. Study details: For every donor, three CD4 naive, three CD4 memory, two CD8 naive and one CD8 memory plates were used. Whole-study results and caveats: The represented genetic and exposure-history diversity was limited by the small number of donors.

It was at deep level that the assay was run. When replicate PCRs were run on sorted subsets, they used around 200 ng DNA, about 30,000 T cell genomes. Assay used: immunoSEQ multiplex PCR; TCRdb lists only in-frame clones, some missing. The profile shows about 640,000 clones, about two thirds of them singletons. A remark on this clone: Its target is unknown.

CDR3 length: 14 amino acids. Germline CDR1 is MDHEN and CDR2 is SYDVKM. J lost 3 bases, V lost 6 bases, and 5 bases had no gene match. V is TRBV28 and J is TRBJ2-1, with 7 bases matching TRBD1. This clonotype was obtained from a woman younger than 45 in good health. Input material: memory CD4+ T cells sorted from blood. Subset noted: CD45RA-negative fraction. The CDR3 sequence: CASSTGQIYNEQFF. The CDR3 DNA sequence: TGTGCCAGCAGCACGGGACAGATCTACAATGAGCAGTTCTTC.